The 23 T cell receptor beta chains listed next were all sequenced from one sample in a study of T cells in Graves' hyperthyroidism and ophthalmopathy. Regions amplified from RNA transcripts were the TCR beta CDR3 regions. With the HTBI primer set, the TCR CDR3 went through a first round of RT-PCR. TCRdb redid the calling of the multiplex PCR reads with MiXCR, one entry per CDR3 protein. The table lists hundreds of thousands of distinct CDR3 sequences, approximately 13% of them singletons. The specimen sequenced was blood. Source of these receptors: a woman aged 18 to 35 with Graves' hyperthyroidism.

This clonotype was counted at least ten times. J is TRBJ1-2 and V is TRBV28; unclear D gene. This CDR3 is built from 12 residues. Trimming took 9 bases from V and 0 from J, leaving 8 bases between them. Germline CDR1 reads MDHEN; CDR2 reads SYDVKM. This CDR3 reads CASGMANYGYTF. Written as DNA, the CDR3 is TGTGCCAGTGGGATGGCTAACTATGGCTACACCTTC.

This clonotype was found a few times. V is TRBV6-1 and J is TRBJ1-2; no firm D call. Trimming shortened V by 7 bases and J by 4 bases, and 16 bases separated the two germline ends. Germline V gene data show CDR1 as MNHNS and CDR2 as SASEGT. The CDR3 is 14 amino acids. The chain's CDR3 is CASNLRTDTYGYTF. The CDR3 DNA sequence: TGTGCCAGCAATCTACGGACTGATACCTATGGCTACACCTTC.

This clonotype was seen at least ten times. CDR3 DNA: TGTGCCAGCAGCCTCTCCGGGACAAACTATGGCTACACCTTC. Residues: CASSLSGTNYGYTF. This chain connects TRBV7-2 to TRBJ1-2; tentatively, D is TRBD1 (6 bases). This CDR3 has 14 amino acids. CDR1 and CDR2 (germline): SGHTA, FQGNSA. V lost 5 bases and J 2 bases, leaving 12 bases between the germline ends. Looking up the rest from reference TRBV7-2 and TRBJ1-2 gives the full variable domain: GAGVSQSPSNKVTEKGKDVELRCDPISGHTALYWYRQSLGQGLEFLIYFQGNSAPDKSGLPSDRFSAERTGGSVSTLTIQRTQQEDSAVYLCASSLSGTNYGYTFGSGTRLTVV.

This clonotype was detected only a few times. The chain uses TRBV12-3 or TRBV12-4 and TRBJ2-1; 9 bases map to TRBD1. The V gene end was trimmed by 6 bases and the J gene end by 10 bases; junction bases not matched to a gene: 10. The CDR3 is 14 residues long. CDR3 residues: CASSLTGGTGEQFF. The CDR3 DNA reads TGTGCCAGCAGCCTTACAGGGGGCACCGGGGAGCAGTTCTTC.

This clonotype was counted many times. V is TRBV12-3 or TRBV12-4 and J is TRBJ2-3; 8 bases are shared with TRBD2. V lost 5 bases, J lost 3 bases, and 4 bases stayed unmatched. The CDR3 is 14 residues long. The CDR3 loop is CASSSGSLTDTQYF. In DNA form, the CDR3 reads TGTGCCAGCAGTAGCGGGAGTTTGACAGATACGCAGTATTTT.

Only a few counts were recorded for this clonotype. A junction boundary mismatches the germline segment, possibly from a read error. The chain couples TRBV12-3 or TRBV12-4 to TRBJ2-1, with D possibly matching TRBD2 (5 bases). CDR3 length: 14 amino acids. In DNA, the CDR3 is TGTGCCGGCAGTAGACCCAACCGGGGATATGAGCAGTTCTTC. Amino acids: CAGSRPNRGYEQFF.

The sample holds a few counts of this clonotype. The chain has TRBV6-2 or TRBV6-3 and TRBJ2-1, with 7 bases identical to TRBD2. This CDR3 is built from 16 residues. CDR1 is MNHEY, CDR2 SVGEGT, per germline. V lost 0 bases to trimming and J lost 5 bases; unmatched junction nucleotides: 7. CDR3 in DNA: TGTGCCAGCAGTTACTCGGGGCTAGCGGTAAACAATGAGCAGTTCTTC. Translation: CASSYSGLAVNNEQFF.

In this sample, this clonotype turned up many times. This chain uses TRBV28 with TRBJ1-6, with TRBD1 matching 9 bases. There are 15 residues in the CDR3. The germline V gene encodes CDR1 MDHEN and CDR2 SYDVKM. The trim removed 10 bases at V and 7 bases at J, leaving 11 bases unmatched. CDR3 sequence: CATDSAGTGNSPLHF. The DNA of the CDR3 is TGTGCCACCGACTCCGCTGGGACAGGGAATTCACCCCTCCACTTT.

The rearrangement links TRBV11-1 to TRBJ2-7; 9 nucleotides agree with TRBD2. Germline CDR1 and CDR2: SGHAT and FQDESV (reference sequence). Unmatched junction bases numbered 9, after V lost 3 bases and J lost 6 bases. The CDR3 contains 15 residues. The CDR3 sequence: CASSLRTSAGVEQYF. As DNA, the CDR3 is TGTGCCAGCAGCTTGAGGACTAGCGCAGGTGTCGAGCAGTACTTC. Based on the CDR3 plus reference TRBV11-1 and TRBJ2-7, the full variable domain is EAEVAQSPRYKITEKSQAVAFWCDPISGHATLYWYRQILGQGPELLVQFQDESVVDDSQLPKDRFSAERLKGVDSTLKIQPAELGDSAMYLCASSLRTSAGVEQYFGPGTRLTVT.

This clonotype occurred many times. The chain is built from TRBV4-2 and TRBJ1-1; D perhaps matches TRBD1 (5 bases). V was cut by 1 base and J by 6 bases, with 12 bases left in between. This CDR3 contains 14 residues. Germline V CDR1 and CDR2: LGHNA, YNFKEQ. The CDR3 DNA is TGTGCCAGCAGCCAAGGCCAGGGATTTTCTGAAGCTTTCTTT. Translating gives CASSQGQGFSEAFF.

Ten or more counts support this clonotype. The V call is TRBV28, the J call TRBJ2-4; no clear D. V gave up 6 bases and J gave up 0 bases, with 9 bases separating them. CDR3 length equals 14 residues. Germline V CDR1 and CDR2: MDHEN, SYDVKM. The CDR3 protein is CASSYTIAKNIQYF. The CDR3 DNA reads TGTGCCAGCAGCTACACAATAGCCAAAAACATTCAGTACTTC.

This clonotype was recorded many times. The chain is built from TRBV10-3 and TRBJ1-2; 11 bases line up with TRBD1. There are 18 residues in the CDR3. Germline V lookup: CDR1 ENHRY, CDR2 SYGVKD. After removal of 4 bases from V and 6 bases from J, the junction contained 16 bases not matched to a gene. CDR3: CAISGPGTGGTKGDGYTF. The CDR3 DNA reads TGTGCCATCAGTGGACCCGGGACAGGGGGAACAAAGGGTGATGGCTACACCTTC.

This clonotype was seen ten or more times. The chain combines TRBV7-9 with TRBJ1-6; possibly TRBD1 for D (5 bases). CDR3 length: 15 amino acids. The germline V gene has CDR1 SEHNR and CDR2 FQNEAQ (reference sequence). Between the trimmed V and J ends, which lost 0 bases and 7 bases, there was a span of 10 bases. The chain's CDR3 is CASSLAGTGNSPLHF. Here the CDR3 DNA reads TGTGCCAGCAGCTTAGCGGGGACGGGGAATTCACCCCTCCACTTT.

This clonotype was recorded at least ten times. V gene TRBV30 combines with J gene TRBJ1-5; TRBD1 might be the D (6 bases). Germline-derived CDR1 and CDR2 are GTSNPN and SVGIG (reference sequence). CDR3 length: 14 residues. Trimming shortened V by 2 bases and J by 2 bases, and 10 bases separated the two germline ends. The CDR3 loop reads CAWSLQGGNQPQHF. The CDR3 DNA follows: TGTGCCTGGAGTCTACAGGGTGGCAATCAGCCCCAGCATTTT.

This chain connects TRBV28 to TRBJ2-1; the match to TRBD1 covers 12 bases. Trimming took 4 bases from V and 6 from J; bases not matched to a gene: 10. Germline V CDR1 and CDR2: MDHEN, SYDVKM. The CDR3 is 17 residues long. The CDR3 nucleotides are TGTGCCAGCAGTTCCCCGGGACAGGGGGCGCCCCGCAATGAGCAGTTCTTC. Encoded protein: CASSSPGQGAPRNEQFF. Full variable domain (remainder filled in from reference TRBV28 and TRBJ2-1): DVKVTQSSRYLVKRTGEKVFLECVQDMDHENMFWYRQDPGLGLRLIYFSYDVKMKEKGDIPEGYSVSREKKERFSLILESASTNQTSMYLCASSSPGQGAPRNEQFFGPGTRLTVL.

This clonotype showed up many times. The V gene is TRBV10-3, the J gene TRBJ2-1, with 12 bases fitting TRBD2. The CDR3 consists of 16 residues. The J segment lost 10 bases and the V segment lost 2 bases, leaving 9 bases of the junction unmatched. Per the germline V gene, CDR1 is ENHRY and CDR2 is SYGVKD. DNA for the CDR3: TGTGCCATCAGTGAGCGGGAGACTAGCGGGGGTCAGGAGCAGTTCTTC. Residues: CAISERETSGGQEQFF.

V and J are TRBV20-1 and TRBJ1-1, with TRBD1 matching 7 bases. Germline V gene sequence: CDR1 DFQATT, CDR2 SNEGSKA (reference sequence). The CDR3 runs to 20 residues. V shed 7 bases, J shed 4 bases, and the junction held 30 bases outside the gene matches. CDR3 sequence (DNA): TGCAGTGTAGGGGGCAGGGGACGTCGGGAGACCCAGGGGGTTGGCACTGAAGCTTTCTTT. It is translated as CSVGGRGRRETQGVGTEAFF.

This clonotype was recorded many times. This sequence joins TRBV4-1 and TRBJ1-1; D remains ambiguous. The CDR3 covers 13 residues. Trimming left V 4 bases short and J 4 bases short, with 10 bases between. Germline V gene data show CDR1 as MGHRA and CDR2 as YSYEKL. The CDR3 here is CASSLWWGTEAFF. DNA for the CDR3: TGCGCCAGCAGCCTTTGGTGGGGCACTGAAGCTTTCTTT.

This clonotype has ten or more counts. The chain uses TRBV6-1 and TRBJ2-1; maybe TRBD1 (8 bases). V lost 7 bases and J lost 1, with 14 bases in between. Germline V gene sequence: CDR1 MNHNS, CDR2 SASEGT. This CDR3 has 15 residues. The CDR3: CASKQQGGSYNEQFF. CDR3 bases: TGTGCCAGCAAACAACAGGGGGGGTCCTACAATGAGCAGTTCTTC.

This clonotype was observed many times. This rearrangement joins TRBV20-1 to TRBJ2-3, with TRBD2 matching over 8 bases. Germline CDR1 and CDR2: DFQATT and SNEGSKA (reference sequence). The CDR3 extends over 15 amino acids. With 6 bases clipped from V and 3 bases from J, the junction kept 11 bases outside the gene matches. DNA for the CDR3: TGCAGTGCCGCGTGGCGGGGGGACTGGACAGATACGCAGTATTTT. This translates into CSAAWRGDWTDTQYF.

The chain links TRBV4-1 to TRBJ2-6; maybe TRBD1 (6 bases). V was cut by 4 bases and J by 0 bases, with 13 bases left in between. The germline V gene has CDR1 MGHRA and CDR2 YSYEKL. The length of the CDR3 is 17 residues. The CDR3 nucleotides are TGCGCCAGCAGCCCACCAGGGGTTAGCTCTGGGGCCAACGTCCTGACTTTC. Translating gives CASSPPGVSSGANVLTF.

In this sample, this clonotype turned up many times. The chain joins TRBV7-9 to TRBJ1-2; no definite D call. V was pared by 1 base and J by 8 bases, with 11 bases between. The CDR3 covers 13 residues. Germline values: CDR1 SEHNR, CDR2 FQNEAQ (reference sequence). CDR3 sequence reads: CASSLVRVQGYTF. In nucleotides, the CDR3 is TGTGCCAGCAGCTTAGTAAGGGTTCAAGGCTACACCTTC.

This clonotype was seen ten or more times. V is TRBV12-3 or TRBV12-4 and J is TRBJ2-3; D possibly uses TRBD1 or TRBD2 (5 bases each). The length of the CDR3 is 14 residues. The V end was cut by 3 bases, the J end by 3 bases, with 10 bases between. The CDR3 sequence: CASSFGTGTDTQYF. The CDR3 nucleotides read TGTGCCAGCAGTTTTGGGACGGGAACAGATACGCAGTATTTT.